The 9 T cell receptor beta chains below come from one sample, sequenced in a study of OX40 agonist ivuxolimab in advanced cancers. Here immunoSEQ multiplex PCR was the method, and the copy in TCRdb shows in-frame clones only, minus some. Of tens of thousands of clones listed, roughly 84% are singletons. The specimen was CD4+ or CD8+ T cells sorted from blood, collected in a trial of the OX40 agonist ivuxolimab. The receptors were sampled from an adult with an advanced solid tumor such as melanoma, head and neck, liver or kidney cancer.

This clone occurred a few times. CDR3 protein: CASSRAGPANYGYTF. The CDR3, as DNA: TGTGCCAGCAGTCGCGCAGGTCCAGCTAACTATGGCTACACCTTC. V is TRBV27 and J is TRBJ1-2; no clear D gene. CDR3 length equals 15 residues. In germline, CDR1 is MNHEY, CDR2 SMNVEV (reference sequence). V was trimmed by 5 bases and J by 0 bases, leaving 13 bases between them.

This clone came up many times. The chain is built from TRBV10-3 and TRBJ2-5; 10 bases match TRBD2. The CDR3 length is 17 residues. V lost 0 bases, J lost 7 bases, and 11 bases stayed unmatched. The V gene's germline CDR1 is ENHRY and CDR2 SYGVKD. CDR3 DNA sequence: TGTGCCATCAGTGAGTCGGCAACTAGCGGGAAGACGGGGACCCAGTACTTC. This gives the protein CAISESATSGKTGTQYF.

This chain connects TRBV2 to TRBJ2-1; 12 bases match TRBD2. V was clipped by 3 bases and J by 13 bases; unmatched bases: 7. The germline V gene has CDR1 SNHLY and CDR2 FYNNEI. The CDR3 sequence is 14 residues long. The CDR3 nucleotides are TGTGCCAGCAGTGATCTTTCTAGCGGGAGGGGTCAGTTCTTC. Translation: CASSDLSSGRGQFF.

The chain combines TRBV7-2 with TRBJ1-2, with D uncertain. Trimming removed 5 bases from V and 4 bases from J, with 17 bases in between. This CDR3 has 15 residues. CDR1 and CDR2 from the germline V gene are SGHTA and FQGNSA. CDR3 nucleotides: TGTGCCAGCAGCATCCGCTTGGTTACCCGCTATGGCTACACCTTC. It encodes CASSIRLVTRYGYTF.

The CDR3 DNA sequence: TGTGCCAGTAGCCTTTTTGGAGTTTGGTTAGGCGAGCAGTACTTC. Translation gives CASSLFGVWLGEQYF. The chain uses TRBV27 and TRBJ2-7; D uncertain. CDR3 length: 15 amino acids. Per germline, CDR1 MNHEY and CDR2 SMNVEV (reference sequence). Trimming stripped 9 bases from V and 6 bases from J, with 24 bases between.

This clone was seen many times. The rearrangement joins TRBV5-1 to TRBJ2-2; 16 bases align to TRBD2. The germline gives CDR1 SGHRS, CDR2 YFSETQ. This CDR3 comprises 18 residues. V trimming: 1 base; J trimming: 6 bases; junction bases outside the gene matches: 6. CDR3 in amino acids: CASSLSGTSGGAPGELFF. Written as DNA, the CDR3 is TGCGCCAGCAGCTTGTCCGGGACTAGCGGGGGGGCCCCCGGGGAGCTGTTTTTT.

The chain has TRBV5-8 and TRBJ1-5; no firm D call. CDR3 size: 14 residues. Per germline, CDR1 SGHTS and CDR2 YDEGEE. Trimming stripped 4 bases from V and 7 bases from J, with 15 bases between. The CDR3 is CASSHPRVRQPQHF. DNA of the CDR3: TGTGCCAGCAGCCACCCGCGGGTTCGCCAGCCCCAGCATTTT.

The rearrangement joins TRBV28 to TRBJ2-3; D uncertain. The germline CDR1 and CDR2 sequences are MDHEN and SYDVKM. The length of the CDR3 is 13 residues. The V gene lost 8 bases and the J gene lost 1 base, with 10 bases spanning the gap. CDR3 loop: CASYLGGTDTQYF. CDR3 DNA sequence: TGTGCCAGCTACCTTGGGGGCACAGATACGCAGTATTTT.

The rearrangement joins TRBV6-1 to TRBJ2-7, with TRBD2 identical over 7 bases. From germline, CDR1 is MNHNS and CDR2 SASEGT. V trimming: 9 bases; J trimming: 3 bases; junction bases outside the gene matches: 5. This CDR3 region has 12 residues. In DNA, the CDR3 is TGTGCCAGTCTGGCGGGAGTCTACGAGCAGTACTTC. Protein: CASLAGVYEQYF.